One sample yielded the 18 T cell receptor beta chains listed below, sequenced in a study of CD8 T cells in ankylosing spondylitis. TCRdb re-derived calls from the 5' RACE reads in MiXCR, one entry per CDR3 protein. The top ten clones hold around 13% of a sample with hundreds of thousands of distinct CDR3 sequences, approximately 22% of them seen once. Sequencing used blood, either unsorted or a sorted T cell fraction (not recorded which). These receptors all stem from a male donor with ankylosing spondylitis or in good health (not recorded which).

This clonotype was found a few times. This chain connects TRBV7-8 to TRBJ1-1; no definite D call. Between the trimmed V and J ends, which lost 0 bases and 1 base, there was a span of 6 bases. CDR1 is SGHVS, CDR2 FQNEAQ, per germline. This CDR3 region has 14 residues. CDR3 protein: CASSLASKNTEAFF. The CDR3, as DNA: TGTGCCAGCAGCTTAGCATCCAAGAACACTGAAGCTTTCTTT.

The rearrangement uses TRBV29-1 and TRBJ1-1; D uncertain. There are 15 residues in the CDR3. CDR1 is SQVTM and CDR2 is ANQGSEA in the germline V gene. V lost 0 bases, J lost 0 bases, and 11 bases lay in between. The CDR3 spells CSVEERRAMNTEAFF. CDR3 nucleotides: TGCAGCGTTGAAGAGCGGAGGGCTATGAACACTGAAGCTTTCTTT.

V and J are TRBV20-1 and TRBJ2-7; 7 bases fit TRBD1. Germline lookup yields CDR1 DFQATT and CDR2 SNEGSKA (reference sequence). This CDR3 region has 15 residues. After removal of 0 bases from V and 3 bases from J, the junction contained 8 bases not matched to a gene. CDR3 nucleotide sequence: TGCAGTGCTAGAGATTATCTCGGGACAGACTACGAGCAGTACTTC. Amino acid sequence: CSARDYLGTDYEQYF.

V gene TRBV4-1 combines with J gene TRBJ2-3; TRBD1 matches 7 bases. The CDR3 covers 16 residues. V trimming: 2 bases; J trimming: 2 bases; junction bases outside the gene matches: 7. Germline V CDR1 and CDR2: MGHRA, YSYEKL. The CDR3 coding sequence is TGCGCCAGCAGCCAAACACAGGGGTACATCACAGATACGCAGTATTTT. This gives the protein CASSQTQGYITDTQYF.

The chain employs TRBV12-3 or TRBV12-4 and TRBJ1-1, with a tentative D call TRBD1 (6 bases). The V gene lost 8 bases and the J gene lost 6 bases, with 16 bases spanning the gap. This CDR3 contains 13 residues. This CDR3 reads CASRRGSGAEAFF. Here the CDR3 DNA reads TGTGCCAGCCGCAGGGGTTCGGGCGCTGAAGCTTTCTTT.

In its sample, this clonotype was seen a few times. The chain employs TRBV12-3 or TRBV12-4 and TRBJ2-7; no clear D gene. The V and J ends lost 7 bases and 3 bases respectively, with 10 bases between them. This CDR3 has 12 residues. The CDR3 here is CASTRTGYEQYF. The CDR3 nucleotides are TGTGCCAGCACCAGGACGGGCTACGAGCAGTACTTC.

This clonotype was observed a handful of times. The chain uses TRBV11-2 and TRBJ2-2; D gene unclear. Germline V gene lookup returns CDR1 SGHAT and CDR2 FQNNGV. Trimming removed 5 bases from V and 6 bases from J, with 10 bases in between. The CDR3 runs 13 residues. The CDR3: CASSALLAGELFF. As DNA, the CDR3 is TGTGCCAGCAGCGCGTTATTAGCCGGGGAGCTGTTTTTT.

This chain links TRBV7-9 with TRBJ1-1; TRBD1 is a possible D gene (5 bases). The CDR3 covers 15 residues. The V gene lost 5 bases and the J gene lost 5 bases, with 18 bases spanning the gap. CDR1 and CDR2 from the germline V gene are SEHNR and FQNEAQ (reference sequence). CDR3 amino acids: CASSPQRGGETEAFF. In nucleotides, the CDR3 is TGTGCCAGCAGCCCACAACGTGGGGGTGAGACTGAAGCTTTCTTT.

This clonotype was counted only a few times. V usage is TRBV6-2 or TRBV6-3 and J usage is TRBJ2-6; TRBD1 agrees at 8 bases. V lost 2 bases, J lost 2 bases, and 14 bases stayed unmatched. The CDR3 runs to 20 residues. Germline CDR1 and CDR2: MNHEY and SVGEGT. CDR3 sequence: CASSYAPPGQDEPGANVLTF. In DNA, the CDR3 is TGTGCCAGCAGTTACGCGCCCCCGGGACAGGACGAGCCTGGGGCCAACGTCCTGACTTTC.

The chain employs TRBV12-3 or TRBV12-4 and TRBJ2-5; 9 nucleotides match TRBD1. This CDR3 region has 14 residues. The junction had 7 bases not matched to a gene; V was cut back by 6 bases and J by 5 bases. Here the CDR3 reads CASSLQGAAETQYF. In DNA form, the CDR3 reads TGTGCCAGCAGCCTACAGGGGGCGGCGGAGACCCAGTACTTC.

There are a few counts of this clonotype. The chain links TRBV7-9 to TRBJ2-1; 8 positions match TRBD1. V lost 2 bases to trimming and J lost 6 bases; unmatched junction nucleotides: 6. The CDR3 consists of 15 residues. Germline V gene data show CDR1 as SEHNR and CDR2 as FQNEAQ (reference sequence). The CDR3 region is CASSLSGTGRNEQFF. DNA of the CDR3: TGTGCCAGCAGCTTATCGGGGACAGGACGCAATGAGCAGTTCTTC.

The CDR3 reads CASSLPLRTLLSTDTQYF. The CDR3 bases are TGTGCCAGCAGTTTGCCCCTTCGGACTTTGCTCAGCACAGATACGCAGTATTTT. The chain recombines TRBV28 with TRBJ2-3; D is perhaps TRBD2 (5 bases). Germline assignment: CDR1 MDHEN and CDR2 SYDVKM. The V end lost 3 bases, the J end lost 0 bases, and 19 bases lay between the germline ends. CDR3 size: 18 residues.

The J gene is TRBJ2-3, the V gene TRBV20-1; 8 bases match TRBD2. Looked up from germline, CDR1 is DFQATT and CDR2 is SNEGSKA (reference sequence). Losses at the gene ends were 0 bases for V and 1 base for J; bases not matched to a gene: 3. The CDR3 loop spans 15 amino acids. CDR3 nucleotides: TGCAGTGCTAGAGATATGCGGGGGGGCACAGATACGCAGTATTTT. Protein product: CSARDMRGGTDTQYF.

The V gene is TRBV4-1, the J gene TRBJ2-1; unclear D gene. V lost 2 bases and J 0 bases, leaving 8 bases between the germline ends. Germline assignment: CDR1 MGHRA and CDR2 YSYEKL. The CDR3 has 15 residues. This CDR3 reads CASSQTDISYNEQFF. Here the CDR3 DNA reads TGCGCCAGCAGCCAAACAGATATCTCCTACAATGAGCAGTTCTTC.

The table lists this clonotype with a few counts. This chain joins TRBV6-2 or TRBV6-3 and TRBJ2-7; D unresolved. The length of the CDR3 is 14 residues. The V gene's germline CDR1 is MNHEY and CDR2 SVGEGT. Trimming stripped 6 bases from V and 0 bases from J, with 12 bases between. CDR3 sequence (DNA): TGTGCCAGCAGCACCCTACTGGTCTCCTACGAGCAGTACTTC. It yields the protein CASSTLLVSYEQYF.

The rearrangement uses TRBV21-1 and TRBJ2-7; TRBD1, the D gene given by the table, was not confirmed from the DNA. TRBV21-1 is reported as a pseudogene. This CDR3 contains 18 residues. CDR3: CASSKAPGTDGEIYEQYF. CDR3 in DNA: TGTGCCAGCAGCAAAGCTCCTGGTACGGACGGGGAGATATACGAGCAGTACTTC.

This clonotype was counted between two and nine times. This rearrangement joins TRBV4-1 to TRBJ1-1, with a possible D match to TRBD1 (5 bases). This CDR3 is built from 14 residues. In germline, CDR1 is MGHRA, CDR2 YSYEKL. V was cut by 4 bases and J by 3 bases, with 12 bases left in between. CDR3 nucleotide sequence: TGCGCCAGCAGCCCCAGGGCCGAGTACACTGAAGCTTTCTTT. Its translation: CASSPRAEYTEAFF.

The rearrangement joins TRBV2 to TRBJ2-7, with a weak D call TRBD2 (7 bases). CDR1 and CDR2 (germline): SNHLY, FYNNEI. This CDR3 is built from 14 residues. The V gene lost 3 bases and the J gene lost 6 bases, with 15 bases spanning the gap. CDR3 DNA sequence: TGTGCCAGCAGTGATAGGGGGGGCTTCTCCGAGCAGTACTTC. Translating gives CASSDRGGFSEQYF.